This T cell receptor (beta chain) was sequenced during a study of neoadjuvant anti-PD-1 for oral cavity cancer. The CDR3 length is 16 residues. With 1 base removed from V and 6 bases from J, the gap between germline ends came to 18 bases. Germline CDR1 and CDR2: GTSNPN and SVGIG (reference sequence). The table came from immunoSEQ multiplex PCR; TCRdb's copy has only in-frame clones and leaves some out. The data show 14,000 or so clones, with about 81% seen just once and 2% to 2.5% held by the top ten. The time point: after neoadjuvant nivolumab, at surgical resection. This sample comprised PBMCs, obtained after nivolumab (anti-PD-1) treatment. The source is a person between 35 and 79 years old with oral cavity squamous cell carcinoma. This chain uses TRBV30 with TRBJ1-4; D gene ambiguous. CDR3 residues: CAWSGVFVGWDEKLFF. The CDR3 nucleotides read TGTGCCTGGAGTGGTGTCTTTGTGGGGTGGGATGAAAAACTGTTTTTT. The full variable domain, completed using reference TRBV30 and TRBJ1-4, is SQTIHQWPATLVQPVGSPLSLECTVEGTSNPNLYWYRQAAGRGLQLLFYSVGIGQISSEVPQNLSASRPQDRQFILSSKKLLLSDSGFYLCAWSGVFVGWDEKLFFGSGTQLSVL.